Following are 25 T cell receptor beta chains from one sample sequenced in a study of cytomegalovirus exposure and HLA in healthy donors. Generated by immunoSEQ multiplex PCR, the TCRdb table keeps only in-frame clones and is missing some. The table includes around 70,000 clones, around 94% detected once. What was sequenced was PBMCs. Receptor source: a man aged 18 to 30 in good health and CMV-seropositive.

The CDR3 region is CASSRGQTDTQYF. The CDR3 nucleotides read TGTGCCAGCAGTAGGGGGCAGACAGATACGCAGTATTTT. This rearrangement joins TRBV6-5 to TRBJ2-3; TRBD1 aligns across 7 bases. V lost 5 bases and J lost 3; bases outside the gene matches: 2. Per the germline V gene, CDR1 is MNHEY and CDR2 is SVGAGI. There are 13 residues in the CDR3.

V and J are TRBV4-1 and TRBJ2-7, with a possible D match to TRBD1 (5 bases). With 4 bases removed from V and 5 bases from J, the gap between germline ends came to 18 bases. CDR3 size: 15 residues. From germline, CDR1 is MGHRA and CDR2 YSYEKL. The CDR3 DNA reads TGCGCCAGCAGCCTCCGAAGTAGTTCAGGGAACGAGCAGTACTTC. Amino acids: CASSLRSSSGNEQYF.

The CDR3 DNA reads as TGTGCCTGGAGTGCAGGGCTAGCGCAAAACTACGAGCAGTACTTC. This encodes CAWSAGLAQNYEQYF. The chain links TRBV30 to TRBJ2-7, with a tentative D call TRBD2 (6 bases). Germline lookup yields CDR1 GTSNPN and CDR2 SVGIG (reference sequence). The CDR3 has 15 amino acids. V gave up 1 base and J gave up 3 bases, with 16 bases separating them. Together with reference TRBV30 and TRBJ2-7, the CDR3 gives the full variable domain: SQTIHQWPATLVQPVGSPLSLECTVEGTSNPNLYWYRQAAGRGLQLLFYSVGIGQISSEVPQNLSASRPQDRQFILSSKKLLLSDSGFYLCAWSAGLAQNYEQYFGPGTRLTVT.

The chain has TRBV21-1 and TRBJ1-2; the table's D call, TRBD1, was not checked against the DNA. TRBV21-1 is a known pseudogene. The CDR3 extends over 15 amino acids. In DNA, the CDR3 is TGTGCCAGCAGCAAACGACAGGGGGCTGACTATGGCTACACCTTC. Translating it yields CASSKRQGADYGYTF.

This chain joins TRBV5-5 and TRBJ2-5; maybe TRBD2 (6 bases). In germline, CDR1 is SGHKS, CDR2 YYEKEE (reference sequence). Trimming took 5 bases from V and 1 from J, leaving 15 bases between them. This CDR3 contains 15 residues. CDR3 region: CASSHGEVGQETQYF. CDR3 sequence (DNA): TGTGCCAGCAGTCACGGGGAGGTCGGCCAAGAGACCCAGTACTTC. Together with reference TRBV5-5 and TRBJ2-5, the CDR3 gives the full variable domain: DAGVTQSPTHLIKTRGQQVTLRCSPISGHKSVSWYQQVLGQGPQFIFQYYEKEERGRGNFPDRFSARQFPNYSSELNVNALLLGDSALYLCASSHGEVGQETQYFGPGTRLLVL.

The V gene is TRBV9, the J gene TRBJ2-1; D might be TRBD2 (5 bases). Trimming removed 3 bases at V and 3 bases at J, with 13 bases between. The CDR3 length is 15 residues. Germline assignment: CDR1 SGDLS and CDR2 YYNGEE. DNA for the CDR3: TGTGCCAGCAGCGCCTTTCGGACTGGCTACAATGAGCAGTTCTTC. It codes for CASSAFRTGYNEQFF.

The rearrangement joins TRBV7-9 to TRBJ1-1, with 8 bases fitting TRBD1. With V trimmed by 5 bases and J by 1 base, 6 bases remained unmatched. The CDR3 is 15 residues long. Germline V CDR1 and CDR2: SEHNR, FQNEAQ (reference sequence). The CDR3 loop is CASSPHDRGNTEAFF. The CDR3 coding sequence is TGTGCCAGCAGCCCCCACGACAGGGGGAACACTGAAGCTTTCTTT.

The chain employs TRBV4-2 and TRBJ1-5; perhaps TRBD1 as D (6 bases). V was pared by 0 bases and J by 6 bases, with 12 bases between. The CDR3 spans 15 residues. CDR1 and CDR2 (germline): LGHNA, YNFKEQ. The CDR3 DNA reads as TGTGCCAGCAGCCAAGATCCCCAGGGGTTTCAGCCCCAGCATTTT. Encoded protein: CASSQDPQGFQPQHF.

The chain has TRBV15 and TRBJ2-3; TRBD2 agrees at 12 bases. Germline values: CDR1 LNHNV, CDR2 YYDKDF (reference sequence). This CDR3 has 16 amino acids. J lost 2 bases, V lost 3 bases, and 3 bases had no gene match. CDR3 sequence (DNA): TGTGCCACCAGCAGCCGACTAGCGGGGGCCACAGATACGCAGTATTTT. This encodes CATSSRLAGATDTQYF.

The chain links TRBV4-2 to TRBJ2-1; the match to TRBD2 covers 11 bases. Germline CDR1 LGHNA, CDR2 YNFKEQ. This CDR3 spans 15 amino acids. J lost 6 bases, V lost 4 bases, and 5 bases had no gene match. For the CDR3, the DNA is TGTGCCAGCAGCCGCCCGGGACTAGCGGTCAATGAGCAGTTCTTC. Protein: CASSRPGLAVNEQFF.

In its sample, this clone was seen once. The genes are TRBV30 and TRBJ1-3; D is possibly TRBD1 (5 bases). V lost 2 bases, J lost 8 bases, and 19 bases lay in between. The germline CDR1 and CDR2 sequences are GTSNPN and SVGIG (reference sequence). The CDR3 length is 15 residues. CDR3 protein: CAWSRWTTRGDTIYF. The CDR3 DNA is TGTGCCTGGAGTAGGTGGACAACACGGGGGGACACCATATATTTT. Full variable domain (missing parts from reference TRBV30 and TRBJ1-3): SQTIHQWPATLVQPVGSPLSLECTVEGTSNPNLYWYRQAAGRGLQLLFYSVGIGQISSEVPQNLSASRPQDRQFILSSKKLLLSDSGFYLCAWSRWTTRGDTIYFGEGSWLTVV.

This clone occurred once. The chain uses TRBV12-5 and TRBJ2-6; 10 bases map to TRBD1. Germline assignment: CDR1 LGHNT and CDR2 FRNRAP. The CDR3 length is 18 residues. J was trimmed by 1 base and V by 3 bases; bases with no gene match: 6. The CDR3 nucleotides read TGTGCTAGTGGTTTACCGGGACAGGGGTTGTCTGGGGCCAACGTCCTGACTTTC. Protein product: CASGLPGQGLSGANVLTF.

J is TRBJ2-3 and V is TRBV5-1; 11 nucleotides match TRBD1. V was pared by 4 bases and J by 3 bases, with 4 bases of the junction left unmatched. Per germline, CDR1 SGHRS and CDR2 YFSETQ. The CDR3 totals 15 residues. Written as DNA, the CDR3 is TGCGCCAGCAGCGGACAGGGGGCGCGGACAGATACGCAGTATTTT. As protein: CASSGQGARTDTQYF.

This clone was found once. J is TRBJ2-5 and V is TRBV30, with D perhaps matching TRBD1 (5 bases). The CDR3 runs to 13 residues. Germline V gene lookup returns CDR1 GTSNPN and CDR2 SVGIG (reference sequence). Trimming took off 3 bases at V and 0 bases at J, with 8 bases between the two ends. The CDR3 sequence: CAWSKGHQETQYF. DNA for the CDR3: TGTGCCTGGAGCAAGGGGCACCAAGAGACCCAGTACTTC.

The chain carries TRBV6-5 and TRBJ1-4; D unclear. Trimming shortened V by 6 bases and J by 4 bases, and 12 bases separated the two germline ends. This CDR3 has 14 residues. Germline V gene lookup returns CDR1 MNHEY and CDR2 SVGAGI. CDR3 region: CASSLRYSNEKLFF. For the CDR3, the DNA is TGTGCCAGCAGCCTAAGATATAGTAATGAAAAACTGTTTTTT.

DNA of the CDR3: TGTGCCAGCAGCACCCGACAGGGACCTAATGAAAAACTGTTTTTT. This encodes CASSTRQGPNEKLFF. The genes are TRBV11-2 and TRBJ1-4, with 7 bases lining up with TRBD1. This CDR3 spans 15 amino acids. CDR1 and CDR2 (germline): SGHAT, FQNNGV. The trim removed 5 bases at V and 3 bases at J, leaving 6 bases unmatched.

V usage is TRBV6-5 and J usage is TRBJ1-2, with D uncertain. Germline CDR1 is MNHEY and CDR2 is SVGAGI. V lost 5 bases to trimming and J lost 1 base, with 5 bases between them. CDR3 size: 12 residues. CDR3 residues: CASSRDNYGYTF. CDR3 DNA: TGTGCCAGCAGTCGGGATAACTATGGCTACACCTTC.

This clone was observed a few times. The chain links TRBV10-3 to TRBJ1-1, with a possible D match to TRBD1 (6 bases). This CDR3 has 15 residues. Germline V lookup: CDR1 ENHRY, CDR2 SYGVKD. Deletions cut 0 bases from V and 4 bases from J, with 12 bases between. The CDR3, as DNA: TGTGCCATCAGTGAGTCCCCAGGGGTGTCCACTGAAGCTTTCTTT. Protein sequence: CAISESPGVSTEAFF.

J is TRBJ2-1 and V is TRBV5-1, with 8 bases that match TRBD1. Germline CDR1 SGHRS, CDR2 YFSETQ. Trimming took 3 bases from V and 2 from J; bases not matched to a gene: 4. The CDR3 sequence is 15 residues long. CDR3 in DNA: TGCGCCAGCAGCTCGCCAGGGGGCGCCTACAATGAGCAGTTCTTC. Protein sequence: CASSSPGGAYNEQFF.

The chain employs TRBV6-4 and TRBJ2-3, with 10 bases identical to TRBD2. The CDR3 extends over 17 amino acids. CDR1 and CDR2 (germline): MRHNA, SNTAGT. V was pared by 9 bases and J by 6 bases, with 18 bases of the junction left unmatched. CDR3 in amino acids: CARPGGASGSDTDTQYF. The CDR3 DNA sequence: TGTGCCAGACCTGGCGGGGCTAGCGGGAGCGACACGGATACGCAGTATTTT.

This clone showed up just once. This rearrangement joins TRBV29-1 to TRBJ1-1, with D hard to call. The CDR3 is 12 amino acids. Germline CDR1 and CDR2: SQVTM and ANQGSEA. Trimming removed 4 bases from V and 4 bases from J, with 10 bases in between. Here the CDR3 DNA reads TGCAGCGTTGCGGGGAGGAGCACTGAAGCTTTCTTT. It encodes CSVAGRSTEAFF.

The chain joins TRBV7-9 to TRBJ2-5, with 12 positions matching TRBD2. Trimming removed 3 bases from V and 5 bases from J; junction bases left unmatched: 4. The CDR3 runs to 15 residues. CDR1 SEHNR and CDR2 FQNEAQ come from the germline V gene (reference sequence). The CDR3 nucleotides are TGTGCCAGCAGCTTGACTAGCGGGAGTACGGAGACCCAGTACTTC. This sequence encodes CASSLTSGSTETQYF.

This chain links TRBV4-2 with TRBJ2-1; 11 bases line up with TRBD2. The CDR3 runs to 16 residues. The V gene's germline CDR1 is LGHNA and CDR2 YNFKEQ. V gave up 1 base and J gave up 4 bases; unmatched junction bases: 3. Here the CDR3 DNA reads TGTGCCAGCAGCCAAGCAAGGACTAGCGGGTACAATGAGCAGTTCTTC. Translation: CASSQARTSGYNEQFF.

On this clone: The sample carries other DNA sequences with the same CDR3. CDR3 sequence (DNA): TGTGCCAGCAGTTTAGCTAGCTATGGCTACACCTTC. Its translation: CASSLASYGYTF. The rearrangement links TRBV28 to TRBJ1-2; D remains unclear. The V gene lost 2 bases and the J gene lost 4 bases, with 5 bases spanning the gap. CDR1 MDHEN and CDR2 SYDVKM come from the germline V gene. This CDR3 has 12 amino acids.

V usage is TRBV28 and J usage is TRBJ1-4, with unresolved D. Trimming cost V 5 bases and J 8 bases, with 18 bases left between them. There are 15 residues in the CDR3. CDR1 is MDHEN and CDR2 is SYDVKM in the germline V gene. The CDR3 sequence: CASSPSLWRWEKLFF. The CDR3 nucleotides read TGTGCCAGCAGTCCCTCACTCTGGAGGTGGGAAAAACTGTTTTTT.